This entry concerns a single T cell receptor beta chain. The record originates from a study of CD8 T cells in Susac syndrome. The ends lost 7 bases at V and 5 bases at J; junction bases unmatched: 5. This CDR3 is built from 15 residues. Looked up from germline, CDR1 is LGHDT and CDR2 is YNNKEL (reference sequence). With random hexamers, 0.5 to 1 ug RNA was reverse transcribed. TCRdb passed the immunoSEQ multiplex PCR reads through MiXCR, listing each CDR3 protein once. Of 120,000 or so distinct CDR3 sequences detected, about 92% appear once; the ten largest clones hold about 0.087%. The TCR was taken from a human donor with multiple sclerosis. The rearrangement joins TRBV3-1 to TRBJ2-1; 13 bases fit TRBD2. Sequenced sample: CD4+ T cells from PBMCs. The CDR3 nucleotides read TGTGCCAGCAAGGGACTAGCGGGGATCAACAATGAGCAGTTCTTC. It yields the protein CASKGLAGINNEQFF.